This T cell receptor beta chain came from a study of blood T cells in healthy people across ages. Findings of the study overall: Estimates of total diversity, which came from one million sequenced T cells, were considered to be underestimates. Expanded clonotype shifts may have been confounded, as the donors had an unknown CMV status.

Every donor provided 9.5 to 10 milliliters of peripheral blood. Concerning this clonotype: The antigen remains unidentified.

A J-beta primer mix and a sample-barcoded 5' primer were used in a second PCR of roughly 7 to 12 cycles. Via MiXCR, TCRdb re-called the 5' RACE reads, giving one row per CDR3 protein. The sample records some 1.4 million distinct CDR3 sequences, 42% being singletons. This clonotype was sampled from a woman aged 18-35 years in good health. Specimen: blood.

The CDR3 region has the DNA TGTGCCAGCAGCCAAGGGCAGGGGTTTCAGCCCCAGCATTTT. Its translation: CASSQGQGFQPQHF. This chain joins TRBV3-1 and TRBJ1-5; tentatively, D is TRBD1 (6 bases). V lost 1 base to trimming and J lost 6 bases, with 10 bases between them. This CDR3 is 14 amino acids long. The germline V gene encodes CDR1 LGHDT and CDR2 YNNKEL (reference sequence).